This TCR beta chain was captured by sequencing in a study of beta chain features in type 1 diabetes. This clone was seen a handful of times. CDR1 is ENHRY, CDR2 SYGVKD, per germline. The V segment lost 2 bases and the J segment 10 bases; nucleotides outside the gene matches: 5. The CDR3 consists of 13 residues. Expressed TCRB transcripts were sequenced because the isolated RNA had all been reverse transcribed beforehand. The table came from immunoSEQ multiplex PCR; TCRdb's copy has only in-frame clones and leaves some out. The sample includes 120,000 to 150,000 clones, about 51% seen only once; the top ten take approximately 0.4%.

Input material: Tregs from blood. This rearrangement joins TRBV10-3 to TRBJ1-1, with 9 bases lining up with TRBD1. The TCR comes from a man aged 18 to 29 in good health. This CDR3 is CAISEPRQGVAFF. The CDR3 bases are TGTGCCATCAGTGAGCCGAGACAGGGGGTAGCTTTCTTT.